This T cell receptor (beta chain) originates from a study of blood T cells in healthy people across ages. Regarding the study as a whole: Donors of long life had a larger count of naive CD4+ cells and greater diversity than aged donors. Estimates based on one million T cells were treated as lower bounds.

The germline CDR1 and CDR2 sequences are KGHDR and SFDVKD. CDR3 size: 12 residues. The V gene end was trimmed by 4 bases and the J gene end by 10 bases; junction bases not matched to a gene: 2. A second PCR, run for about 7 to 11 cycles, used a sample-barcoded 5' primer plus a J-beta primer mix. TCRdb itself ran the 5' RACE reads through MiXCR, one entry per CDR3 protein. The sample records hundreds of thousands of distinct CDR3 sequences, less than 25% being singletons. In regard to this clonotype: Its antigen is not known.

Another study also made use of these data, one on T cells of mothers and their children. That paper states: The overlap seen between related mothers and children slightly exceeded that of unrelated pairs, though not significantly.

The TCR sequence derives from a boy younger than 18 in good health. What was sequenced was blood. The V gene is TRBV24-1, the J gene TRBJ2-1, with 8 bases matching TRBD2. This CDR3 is CATSDPSGEQFF. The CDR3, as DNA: TGTGCCACCAGTGACCCTAGCGGGGAGCAGTTCTTC.